Following are 25 T cell receptor beta chains from one sample sequenced in a study of blood T cells in healthy people across ages. The use of a sample-barcoded 5' primer and a J-beta primer mix characterized a second PCR of 7 to 11 cycles. Each CDR3 protein gets one entry after TCRdb re-called the 5' RACE reads with MiXCR. This sample has some 900,000 distinct CDR3 sequences, with roughly 43% found just once. The sequenced material came from blood. Source of these receptors: a man under 40 in good health.

This clonotype was seen a few times. The J gene is TRBJ2-1, the V gene TRBV20-1; 8 bases map to TRBD1. The junction had 10 bases not matched to a gene; V was cut back by 6 bases and J by 9 bases. The germline V gene encodes CDR1 DFQATT and CDR2 SNEGSKA (reference sequence). The CDR3 has 13 residues. This chain's CDR3 is CSAWTGSLGEQFF. DNA of the CDR3: TGCAGTGCCTGGACAGGGTCTCTCGGTGAGCAGTTCTTC.

This clonotype occurred a few times. One base away lies a much larger clone, so this may be a sequencing read error. V usage is TRBV20-1 and J usage is TRBJ2-7, with D unresolved. Trimming left V 3 bases short and J 4 bases short, with 10 bases between. The CDR3 covers 12 residues. Per the germline V gene, CDR1 is DFQATT and CDR2 is SNEGSKA (reference sequence). CDR3 region: CSARSQQYEQYF. The CDR3 DNA sequence: TGCAGTGCTAGGTCCCAGCAATACGAGCAGTACTTC.

The chain is built from TRBV29-1 and TRBJ2-7; TRBD2 matches 8 bases. Germline CDR1 SQVTM, CDR2 ANQGSEA. The CDR3 length is 14 residues. J lost 0 bases, V lost 1 base, and 2 bases had no gene match. CDR3 protein: CSVEASGFSYEQYF. DNA for the CDR3: TGCAGCGTTGAAGCTAGCGGGTTCTCCTACGAGCAGTACTTC.

This clonotype was counted only a few times. This rearrangement joins TRBV6-5 to TRBJ1-2; D remains unclear. The CDR3 covers 12 residues. Trimming removed 10 bases from V and 4 bases from J, with 13 bases in between. CDR1 and CDR2 (germline): MNHEY, SVGAGI. CDR3 sequence reads: CATSGRSYGYTF. CDR3 in DNA: TGTGCCACCAGCGGACGGTCCTATGGCTACACCTTC.

J is TRBJ2-3 and V is TRBV2; a possible D gene is TRBD2 (6 bases). Germline V CDR1 and CDR2: SNHLY, FYNNEI. The V gene lost 8 bases and the J gene lost 6 bases, with 21 bases spanning the gap. This CDR3 has 15 residues. The CDR3 DNA reads TGTGCCAGCGAGGGGTTTAGCGGCTCGGCGGATACGCAGTATTTT. It is translated as CASEGFSGSADTQYF.

Concerning this clonotype itself: A read error may account for a junction end that differs from germline. The J gene is TRBJ2-1, the V gene TRBV3-1, with 9 bases matching TRBD1. Germline CDR1 is LGHDT and CDR2 is YNNKEL (reference sequence). CDR3 length: 17 amino acids. CDR3 DNA sequence: TGTGCCAACAGCCAAGATAAAGGGACAGGGTTTTACAATGAGCAGTTCTTC. Protein: CANSQDKGTGFYNEQFF.

This clonotype was seen a few times. In DNA form, the CDR3 reads TGTGCCAGCAGCTCGGGACAGCGAAATTCACCCCTCCACTTT. The encoded protein is CASSSGQRNSPLHF. The V and J genes are TRBV7-3 and TRBJ1-6; 7 nucleotides match TRBD1. This CDR3 region has 14 residues. Unmatched junction bases numbered 4, after V lost 4 bases and J lost 7 bases. Germline V gene lookup returns CDR1 SGHTA and CDR2 FQGTGA.

The sample holds a few counts of this clonotype. The rearrangement links TRBV7-8 to TRBJ2-7; TRBD2 matches 9 bases. V lost 1 base to trimming and J lost 0 bases; unmatched junction nucleotides: 13. The CDR3 loop spans 19 amino acids. The V gene's germline CDR1 is SGHVS and CDR2 FQNEAQ. CDR3 residues: CASSLVSSGDEHFSYEQYF. Written as DNA, the CDR3 is TGTGCCAGCAGCTTAGTGTCTAGCGGGGACGAACATTTCTCCTACGAGCAGTACTTC.

V and J are TRBV18 and TRBJ1-1; D is possibly TRBD1 (5 bases). Deletions cut 0 bases from V and 4 bases from J, with 9 bases between. This CDR3 comprises 14 residues. Germline V CDR1 and CDR2: KGHSH, LQKENI. The CDR3, as DNA: TGTGCCAGCTCACCACCAGGGGATCCCACTGAAGCTTTCTTT. The encoded protein is CASSPPGDPTEAFF.

The chain's CDR3 is CASERDGEYEQYF. The DNA of the CDR3 is TGTGCCAGCGAAAGGGACGGGGAATACGAGCAGTACTTC. This sequence joins TRBV9 and TRBJ2-7; D is tentatively TRBD1 or TRBD2 (5 bases each). Germline lookup yields CDR1 SGDLS and CDR2 YYNGEE. This CDR3 spans 13 amino acids. The ends were cut back, 7 bases at V and 4 bases at J, with 15 bases in the middle.

V gene TRBV29-1 combines with J gene TRBJ2-3, with D perhaps matching TRBD2 (5 bases). This CDR3 contains 14 residues. Germline CDR1 is SQVTM and CDR2 is ANQGSEA. Trimming removed 6 bases from V and 1 base from J, with 14 bases in between. This chain's CDR3 is CSVEDSERTDTQYF. The CDR3 DNA is TGCAGCGTGGAGGACTCGGAGCGCACAGATACGCAGTATTTT.

V and J are TRBV5-1 and TRBJ2-3; D may be TRBD1 or TRBD2 (5 bases each). The V end lost 5 bases, the J end lost 5 bases, and 12 bases lay between the germline ends. The germline CDR1 and CDR2 sequences are SGHRS and YFSETQ. The CDR3 has 13 residues. For the CDR3, the DNA is TGCGCCAGCAGTTGGGACGTTTTAGATACGCAGTATTTT. Translation gives CASSWDVLDTQYF. Full variable domain (missing parts from reference TRBV5-1 and TRBJ2-3): KAGVTQTPRYLIKTRGQQVTLSCSPISGHRSVSWYQQTPGQGLQFLFEYFSETQRNKGNFPGRFSGRQFSNSRSEMNVSTLELGDSALYLCASSWDVLDTQYFGPGTRLTVL.

CDR3 residues: CASSQEAAPATEAFF. CDR3 DNA sequence: TGCGCCAGCAGCCAAGAAGCGGCCCCGGCGACTGAAGCTTTCTTT. The chain joins TRBV4-1 to TRBJ1-1; no definite D call. The germline CDR1 and CDR2 sequences are MGHRA and YSYEKL. Trimming left V 0 bases short and J 5 bases short, with 13 bases between. The CDR3 runs 15 residues.

On this clonotype: At one end the junction does not follow the germline gene, possibly because of a read error. The chain has TRBV4-1 and TRBJ2-7; 9 bases align to TRBD1. The CDR3 runs 15 residues. CDR1 MGHRA and CDR2 YSYEKL come from the germline V gene. Here the CDR3 DNA reads TGCGCCAACAGCCAAGATAGGGACAGGGCCTACGAGCAGTACTTC. It specifies CANSQDRDRAYEQYF.

This chain uses TRBV14 with TRBJ1-1, with TRBD1 matching 11 bases. Losses at the gene ends were 3 bases for V and 3 bases for J; bases not matched to a gene: 6. Germline lookup yields CDR1 SGHDN and CDR2 FVKESK. The CDR3 consists of 16 residues. The CDR3 DNA reads TGTGCCAGCAGCCAGGGGGACAGGGGGAAATACACTGAAGCTTTCTTT. Its translation: CASSQGDRGKYTEAFF.

V usage is TRBV11-1 and J usage is TRBJ2-4; D tentatively fits TRBD1 or TRBD2 (5 bases each). The CDR3 has 17 amino acids. Looked up from germline, CDR1 is SGHAT and CDR2 is FQDESV (reference sequence). The V end was cut by 0 bases, the J end by 0 bases, with 12 bases between. The CDR3 DNA reads as TGTGCCAGCAGCTTAGCGCAGGGAGTTGTAGCCAAAAACATTCAGTACTTC. The encoded protein is CASSLAQGVVAKNIQYF.

This clonotype was detected a few times. The genes are TRBV7-2 and TRBJ2-7; the D gene is possibly TRBD1 (6 bases). The CDR3 runs 11 residues. Germline V CDR1 and CDR2: SGHTA, FQGNSA. The V gene lost 8 bases and the J gene lost 6 bases, with 11 bases spanning the gap. The CDR3 spells CASAGAGEQYF. The CDR3 coding sequence is TGTGCCAGCGCAGGGGCTGGCGAGCAGTACTTC.

The rearrangement joins TRBV29-1 to TRBJ2-4; 10 bases agree with TRBD1. The J call may be wrong; the DNA end is better matched by TRBJ2-7. The V gene's germline CDR1 is SQVTM and CDR2 ANQGSEA. The CDR3 runs to 13 residues. The DNA for the CDR3 is TGCAGCGTTGGACCGACAGGGGGCAACGAGCAGTACTTC. Protein sequence: CSVGPTGGNEQYF.

This clonotype was observed a few times. V and J are TRBV5-6 and TRBJ2-5; 7 nucleotides agree with TRBD2. The junction had 12 bases not matched to a gene; V was cut back by 6 bases and J by 4 bases. Germline CDR1 SGHDT, CDR2 YYEEEE. The length of the CDR3 is 15 residues. The DNA for the CDR3 is TGTGCCAGCACCAAGGGACTATCCTCCAGAGAGACCCAGTACTTC. Translating gives CASTKGLSSRETQYF.

The chain has TRBV7-9 and TRBJ1-2; 7 positions match TRBD1. The CDR3 has 16 amino acids. The V segment lost 5 bases and the J segment 8 bases; nucleotides outside the gene matches: 17. The germline gives CDR1 SEHNR, CDR2 FQNEAQ (reference sequence). The CDR3 DNA follows: TGTGCCAGCAGCCTCCAACAGACAGGGAGGTTAGAAGGCTACACCTTC. Encoded protein: CASSLQQTGRLEGYTF. Using reference TRBV7-9 and TRBJ1-2 for the parts outside the CDR3, the full variable domain is DTGVSQNPRHKITKRGQNVTFRCDPISEHNRLYWYRQTLGQGPEFLTYFQNEAQLEKSRLLSDRFSAERPKGSFSTLEIQRTEQGDSAMYLCASSLQQTGRLEGYTFGSGTRLTVV.

The V call is TRBV7-2, the J call TRBJ1-5, with D tentatively TRBD1 (6 bases). CDR3 size: 15 residues. From germline, CDR1 is SGHTA and CDR2 FQGNSA. Trimming shortened V by 1 base and J by 2 bases, and 9 bases separated the two germline ends. CDR3 sequence (DNA): TGTGCCAGCAGCTTAGGGTCAGGGGGCAATCAGCCCCAGCATTTT. Amino acids: CASSLGSGGNQPQHF.

This clonotype appeared a few times. The rearrangement joins TRBV29-1 to TRBJ2-7, with D unresolved. This CDR3 has 14 amino acids. Germline V gives CDR1 SQVTM, CDR2 ANQGSEA. Trimming left V 1 base short and J 0 bases short, with 10 bases between. The CDR3 protein is CSVEGTWTSYEQYF. In DNA form, the CDR3 reads TGCAGCGTTGAAGGTACATGGACCTCCTACGAGCAGTACTTC.

This clonotype was detected only a few times. The CDR3 region is CASSLSSGTQETQYF. DNA of the CDR3: TGCGCCAGCAGCTTGTCTAGCGGGACCCAAGAGACCCAGTACTTC. The gene calls are TRBV5-1 and TRBJ2-5; 9 positions match TRBD2. The V segment lost 1 base and the J segment 1 base; nucleotides outside the gene matches: 2. Germline values: CDR1 SGHRS, CDR2 YFSETQ. The CDR3 covers 15 residues.

The genes are TRBV7-9 and TRBJ2-3, with D tentatively TRBD2 (5 bases). CDR1 and CDR2 from the germline V gene are SEHNR and FQNEAQ (reference sequence). This CDR3 has 15 amino acids. Trimming took 6 bases from V and 2 from J, leaving 15 bases between them. This chain's CDR3 is CASSPESGYTDTQYF. CDR3 nucleotides: TGTGCCAGCAGTCCTGAGAGCGGATACACAGATACGCAGTATTTT.

The chain couples TRBV29-1 to TRBJ2-1; 13 bases align to TRBD2. The J call may be faulty, since TRBJ2-7 better matches the DNA end. Per germline, CDR1 SQVTM and CDR2 ANQGSEA. The CDR3 loop spans 14 amino acids. The CDR3 DNA sequence: TGCAGCGCTACTAGCGGGGGGGCCTACAATGAGCAGTACTTC. Its protein product is CSATSGGAYNEQYF.